The 18 T cell receptor beta chains below were found in one sample sequenced in a study of Ad26.COV2.S vaccination and SARS-CoV-2 variants (dated by TCRdb to 2020 to 2023). Reading the label with the study, this specimen's time point is: individuals recovered from natural SARS-CoV-2 infection. Library creation used the immunoSEQ multiplex PCR assay. TCRdb carries this immuneACCESS record with in-frame sequences only. Its versions omit some clonotypes, under half of them owing to an unresolved V gene in the studies checked, with the rest unexplained. In this sample the table shows hundreds of thousands of clones, around 92% of which occur a single time. 3.9% of the sample lies in the top ten. Sequencing used peripheral blood, obtained after recovery from COVID-19. The receptors shown here come from a human donor who had recovered from COVID-19.

V and J are TRBV18 and TRBJ1-3; no firm D call. V gave up 6 bases and J gave up 0 bases, with 15 bases separating them. The CDR3 length is 16 residues. The V gene's germline CDR1 is KGHSH and CDR2 LQKENI. The CDR3 loop reads CASSPRPFNSGNTIYF. The CDR3 region has the DNA TGTGCCAGCTCCCCCAGGCCTTTTAACTCTGGAAACACCATATATTTT. Together with reference TRBV18 and TRBJ1-3, the CDR3 gives the full variable domain: NAGVMQNPRHLVRRRGQEARLRCSPMKGHSHVYWYRQLPEEGLKFMVYLQKENIIDESGMPKERFSAEFPKEGPSILRIQQVVRGDSAAYFCASSPRPFNSGNTIYFGEGSWLTVV.

This chain joins TRBV15 and TRBJ2-1; D may be TRBD1 or TRBD2 (6 bases each). Germline V gene sequence: CDR1 LNHNV, CDR2 YYDKDF (reference sequence). Between the trimmed V and J ends, which lost 0 bases and 9 bases, there was a span of 15 bases. The CDR3 runs to 15 residues. CDR3 sequence (DNA): TGTGCCACCAGCAGAGATCTGTCGGGGGCCGGTGAGCAGTTCTTC. It specifies CATSRDLSGAGEQFF.

The chain uses TRBV20-1 and TRBJ1-1; D uncertain. The germline V gene encodes CDR1 DFQATT and CDR2 SNEGSKA (reference sequence). V dropped 2 bases and J dropped 6 bases, with 7 bases sitting between them. The CDR3 extends over 11 amino acids. CDR3 coding DNA: TGCAGTGCTAGACGGGTCCCTGAAGCTTTCTTT. It specifies CSARRVPEAFF.

V gene TRBV5-1 combines with J gene TRBJ1-2; D is perhaps TRBD1 (5 bases). The ends were cut back, 0 bases at V and 4 bases at J, with 16 bases in the middle. CDR1 is SGHRS and CDR2 is YFSETQ in the germline V gene. The CDR3 contains 16 residues. CDR3 region: CASSLAPSGAFYGYTF. The CDR3, as DNA: TGCGCCAGCAGCTTGGCACCCAGCGGGGCGTTCTATGGCTACACCTTC.

The V gene is TRBV5-1, the J gene TRBJ2-7; a possible D gene is TRBD2 (7 bases). CDR1 and CDR2 (germline): SGHRS, YFSETQ. The CDR3 covers 17 residues. V lost 0 bases and J lost 2, with 18 bases in between. The CDR3 sequence: CASSLDLFAGATYEQYF. CDR3 in DNA: TGCGCCAGCAGCTTGGATCTCTTCGCGGGGGCCACCTACGAGCAGTACTTC.

This clone was observed a handful of times. Other DNA sequences in this specimen translate into the identical CDR3. CDR3: CASRGTGNEKLFF. The DNA for the CDR3 is TGTGCCAGCAGGGGGACAGGGAACGAAAAACTGTTTTTT. The J gene is TRBJ1-4, the V gene TRBV2; 9 nucleotides align to TRBD1. The length of the CDR3 is 13 residues. Unmatched junction bases numbered 4, after V lost 6 bases and J lost 8 bases. Germline V gene data show CDR1 as SNHLY and CDR2 as FYNNEI.

The genes are TRBV19 and TRBJ1-5, with D possibly TRBD1 on 5 matching bases. V was pared by 3 bases and J by 4 bases, with 16 bases between. Germline values: CDR1 LNHDA, CDR2 SQIVND (reference sequence). The CDR3 is 16 residues long. CDR3 amino acids: CASSIGLGRVNQPQHF. CDR3 sequence (DNA): TGTGCCAGTAGTATCGGGTTGGGCAGGGTAAATCAGCCCCAGCATTTT.

This sequence joins TRBV5-1 and TRBJ1-1; TRBD1 matches 7 bases. Unmatched junction bases numbered 11, after V lost 1 base and J lost 5 bases. Germline V gene sequence: CDR1 SGHRS, CDR2 YFSETQ. The CDR3 extends over 16 amino acids. The CDR3 region has the DNA TGCGCCAGCAGCTTGCAACCCGGGACAGTGACTACTGAAGCTTTCTTT. As protein: CASSLQPGTVTTEAFF.

V gene TRBV6-2 or TRBV6-3 combines with J gene TRBJ2-7; D is uncertain. The V gene lost 2 bases and the J gene lost 0 bases, with 14 bases spanning the gap. CDR1 and CDR2 from the germline V gene are MNHEY and SVGEGT. The length of the CDR3 is 16 residues. The CDR3 DNA reads as TGTGCCAGCAGTTACCCCACCGCAGGACCCTCCTACGAGCAGTACTTC. This codes for CASSYPTAGPSYEQYF.

The rearrangement uses TRBV7-9 and TRBJ1-1, with a weak D call TRBD1 (5 bases). Per the germline V gene, CDR1 is SEHNR and CDR2 is FQNEAQ (reference sequence). The CDR3 consists of 15 residues. V dropped 1 base and J dropped 2 bases, with 11 bases sitting between them. CDR3 in DNA: TGTGCCAGCAGCTTAGGACAGCTCACAAACACTGAAGCTTTCTTT. Its translation: CASSLGQLTNTEAFF. The whole variable domain, remainder taken from reference TRBV7-9 and TRBJ1-1, is DTGVSQNPRHKITKRGQNVTFRCDPISEHNRLYWYRQTLGQGPEFLTYFQNEAQLEKSRLLSDRFSAERPKGSFSTLEIQRTEQGDSAMYLCASSLGQLTNTEAFFGQGTRLTVV.

The chain uses TRBV15 and TRBJ2-5, with 13 nucleotides matching TRBD2. J was trimmed by 7 bases and V by 1 base; bases with no gene match: 6. This CDR3 region has 16 residues. The germline V gene has CDR1 LNHNV and CDR2 YYDKDF (reference sequence). CDR3 DNA sequence: TGTGCCACCAGCAGAGCAACTAGCGGGGGGGCACGGACCCAGTACTTC. It yields the protein CATSRATSGGARTQYF.

V gene TRBV19 combines with J gene TRBJ1-2; 7 bases align to TRBD1. Looked up from germline, CDR1 is LNHDA and CDR2 is SQIVND (reference sequence). With V trimmed by 0 bases and J by 4 bases, 5 bases remained unmatched. The CDR3 length is 15 residues. For the CDR3, the DNA is TGTGCCAGTAGTATAGAGGGCAGGGGGGTCTATGGCTACACCTTC. Protein sequence: CASSIEGRGVYGYTF.

The chain joins TRBV9 to TRBJ1-1, with D perhaps matching TRBD1 (6 bases). The CDR3 loop spans 14 amino acids. Germline loops: CDR1 SGDLS, CDR2 YYNGEE. The V and J ends lost 5 bases and 2 bases respectively, with 13 bases between them. This chain's CDR3 is CASSHRDGNTEAFF. CDR3 nucleotides: TGTGCCAGCAGTCACAGGGATGGCAACACTGAAGCTTTCTTT.

The chain carries TRBV4-3 and TRBJ2-3, with D tentatively TRBD1 (6 bases). CDR1 is LGHNA and CDR2 is YSLEER in the germline V gene. Trimming took 4 bases from V and 6 from J, leaving 14 bases between them. The CDR3 has 14 amino acids. This CDR3 is CASSPRGGLDTQYF. CDR3 bases: TGCGCCAGCAGCCCCAGGGGCGGCCTGGATACGCAGTATTTT.

V usage is TRBV2 and J usage is TRBJ2-7, with D maybe TRBD2 (5 bases). The CDR3 has 12 residues. V was cut by 6 bases and J by 4 bases, with 10 bases left in between. Per germline, CDR1 SNHLY and CDR2 FYNNEI. CDR3 sequence: CASSSDSYEQYF. In DNA, the CDR3 is TGTGCCAGCAGCTCGGACTCTTACGAGCAGTACTTC.

This clone was detected once. V gene TRBV6-6 combines with J gene TRBJ1-4; D is perhaps TRBD1 (6 bases). Germline loops: CDR1 MNHNY, CDR2 SVGAGI (reference sequence). The CDR3 totals 13 residues. Trimming cost V 6 bases and J 5 bases, with 10 bases left between them. CDR3 in amino acids: CASSEGGNEKLFF. The CDR3 DNA is TGTGCCAGCAGCGAGGGGGGGAATGAAAAACTGTTTTTT.

V is TRBV4-3 and J is TRBJ1-1; D ambiguous. V was trimmed by 0 bases and J by 6 bases, leaving 17 bases between them. This CDR3 spans 16 amino acids. Germline V gene data show CDR1 as LGHNA and CDR2 as YSLEER. CDR3 in DNA: TGCGCCAGCAGCCAAGATGGAACGGCGCATGGCTCTGAAGCTTTCTTT. It codes for CASSQDGTAHGSEAFF.

The rearrangement uses TRBV6-1 and TRBJ2-2; the D gene is possibly TRBD1 (6 bases). The germline V and J ends were trimmed by 3 bases and 7 bases, with 12 bases remaining between them. Per germline, CDR1 MNHNS and CDR2 SASEGT. The CDR3 is 14 residues long. CDR3 nucleotides: TGTGCCAGCAGTGACCACAGGGTCATCGGGGAGCTGTTTTTT. Residues: CASSDHRVIGELFF.